The 20 T cell receptor beta chains reported below all come from one sample, sequenced in a study of vaccination and CD4 T cells after COVID-19. Sequence data for DNA of cultured CD4+ T cells were generated by the Oncomine TCR Beta short-read assay. TCRdb reanalysed the PCR reads using MiXCR and keeps one entry per CDR3 protein. The sample includes about 8,900 distinct CDR3 sequences, 64% of them seen just once. Documented treatment: roughly 10-day PBMC culture with coronavirus spike peptide pools or control peptides (ViraFEST assay). These TCRs' antigens remain unknown. The sequenced sample was CD4+ T cells from blood, cultured in vitro. The receptors were gathered from a human donor who had recovered from COVID-19.

The V and J genes are TRBV7-2 and TRBJ2-1; 10 bases fit TRBD2. The CDR3 loop spans 13 amino acids. Germline lookup yields CDR1 SGHTA and CDR2 FQGNSA. J was trimmed by 5 bases and V by 6 bases; bases with no gene match: 1. This chain's CDR3 is CASRLAGNNEQFF. In DNA form, the CDR3 reads TGTGCCAGCAGACTAGCGGGAAACAATGAGCAGTTCTTC.

The chain carries TRBV11-2 and TRBJ2-5; 9 bases agree with TRBD2. This CDR3 is built from 15 residues. Germline V gene data show CDR1 as SGHAT and CDR2 as FQNNGV. Losses at the gene ends were 5 bases for V and 4 bases for J; bases not matched to a gene: 8. The CDR3 loop is CASSNPGLASETQYF. The CDR3, as DNA: TGTGCCAGCAGCAATCCGGGACTAGCATCAGAGACCCAGTACTTC.

The chain recombines TRBV20-1 with TRBJ1-6; D is undetermined. Germline lookup yields CDR1 DFQATT and CDR2 SNEGSKA (reference sequence). V was clipped by 6 bases and J by 5 bases, with 14 bases between them. This CDR3 comprises 14 residues. CDR3 nucleotide sequence: TGCAGTGCCTTACCGGGTCTAAATAATTCACCCCTCCACTTT. This translates into CSALPGLNNSPLHF.

This clonotype occurred once. The chain uses TRBV11-3 and TRBJ2-5; a possible D gene is TRBD2 (7 bases). Germline V gives CDR1 SGHNT, CDR2 YENEEA. Trimming pared 2 bases from V and 2 bases from J, leaving 15 bases between. The CDR3 spans 16 residues. Here the CDR3 DNA reads TGTGCCAGCAGCTTAATGGGGGGGGCAGGACAAGAGACCCAGTACTTC. Translated: CASSLMGGAGQETQYF.

The CDR3 bases are TGCAGTGCTAGGCGACGGACTAGCGGGAGTTCCAAAAACATTCAGTACTTC. It translates to CSARRRTSGSSKNIQYF. The V call is TRBV20-1, the J call TRBJ2-4, with TRBD2 matching 13 bases. The CDR3 runs to 17 residues. CDR1 is DFQATT and CDR2 is SNEGSKA in the germline V gene (reference sequence). Germline trimming cut 3 bases from V and 2 bases from J; bases unmatched to any gene: 7.

CDR3 sequence: CASSVSYEAFF. The CDR3 coding sequence is TGTGCCAGCAGTGTTTCATATGAAGCTTTCTTT. V gene TRBV2 combines with J gene TRBJ1-1; D ambiguous. V lost 4 bases to trimming and J lost 7 bases, with 7 bases between them. This CDR3 contains 11 residues. Looked up from germline, CDR1 is SNHLY and CDR2 is FYNNEI.

This clonotype showed up just a few times. The gene calls are TRBV28 and TRBJ1-5; D perhaps matches TRBD1 (6 bases). Trimming removed 7 bases at V and 6 bases at J, with 19 bases between. The CDR3 spans 15 residues. Germline loops: CDR1 MDHEN, CDR2 SYDVKM. CDR3 DNA sequence: TGTGCCAGCACCTCGGGGGGCGCGAAAATTCAGCCCCAGCATTTT. This sequence encodes CASTSGGAKIQPQHF.

This clonotype was detected only once. This sequence joins TRBV28 and TRBJ1-1; D uncertain. Germline CDR1 reads MDHEN; CDR2 reads SYDVKM. Trimming removed 5 bases at V and 0 bases at J, with 1 base between. The CDR3 contains 11 residues. This chain's CDR3 is CASSMNTEAFF. The CDR3 DNA sequence: TGTGCCAGCAGTATGAACACTGAAGCTTTCTTT.

The chain has TRBV6-5 and TRBJ2-7; 8 bases are shared with TRBD2. Trimming removed 0 bases from V and 1 base from J; junction bases left unmatched: 2. From germline, CDR1 is MNHEY and CDR2 SVGAGI. The CDR3 totals 15 residues. The CDR3 loop is CASSYSSGGSYEQYF. In DNA, the CDR3 is TGTGCCAGCAGTTACTCGAGCGGGGGATCCTACGAGCAGTACTTC.

This chain links TRBV7-9 with TRBJ1-1; a weak D match, TRBD1 (5 bases). The CDR3 spans 15 residues. Trimming removed 2 bases at V and 1 base at J, with 11 bases between. CDR1 and CDR2 (germline): SEHNR, FQNEAQ (reference sequence). This chain's CDR3 is CASSLWGGRNTEAFF. Written as DNA, the CDR3 is TGTGCCAGCAGCTTATGGGGGGGGAGGAACACTGAAGCTTTCTTT.

Only a few counts were recorded for this clonotype. This chain connects TRBV20-1 to TRBJ2-7; D unresolved. The CDR3 is made up of 12 amino acids. CDR1 and CDR2 from the germline V gene are DFQATT and SNEGSKA (reference sequence). Trimming stripped 0 bases from V and 0 bases from J, with 3 bases between. CDR3 coding DNA: TGCAGTGCTAGAGATGACTCCTACGAGCAGTACTTC. Translated: CSARDDSYEQYF.

The chain carries TRBV27 and TRBJ1-5; 7 nucleotides align to TRBD1. The V segment lost 6 bases and the J segment 4 bases; nucleotides outside the gene matches: 9. The CDR3 covers 15 residues. CDR1 and CDR2 from the germline V gene are MNHEY and SMNVEV (reference sequence). CDR3 nucleotide sequence: TGTGCCAGCAGCCCGGACAGGATTCAAAATCAGCCCCAGCATTTT. It encodes CASSPDRIQNQPQHF.

V is TRBV7-2 and J is TRBJ2-7; D perhaps matches TRBD2 (6 bases). The V end was cut by 3 bases, the J end by 6 bases, with 18 bases between. The CDR3 loop spans 15 amino acids. Germline-derived CDR1 and CDR2 are SGHTA and FQGNSA. The CDR3 DNA sequence: TGTGCCAGCAGCTTCTCTAGCGCTAGCTCGAGCGAGCAGTACTTC. Residues: CASSFSSASSSEQYF. Based on the CDR3 plus reference TRBV7-2 and TRBJ2-7, the full variable domain is GAGVSQSPSNKVTEKGKDVELRCDPISGHTALYWYRQSLGQGLEFLIYFQGNSAPDKSGLPSDRFSAERTGGSVSTLTIQRTQQEDSAVYLCASSFSSASSSEQYFGPGTRLTVT.

The chain carries TRBV19 and TRBJ1-2; TRBD1 matches at 7 bases. V was clipped by 4 bases and J by 2 bases; unmatched bases: 4. CDR1 is LNHDA, CDR2 SQIVND, per germline (reference sequence). This CDR3 is 14 amino acids long. The CDR3 is CASSSPGQNYGYTF. DNA for the CDR3: TGTGCCAGTAGTAGCCCGGGACAGAACTATGGCTACACCTTC.

This chain joins TRBV7-3 and TRBJ2-7; D uncertain. The CDR3 consists of 13 residues. Trimming took 2 bases from V and 3 from J, leaving 8 bases between them. Germline CDR1 reads SGHTA; CDR2 reads FQGTGA. The CDR3 DNA reads as TGTGCCAGCAGCTTAGCAGGTGGCTACGAGCAGTACTTC. This encodes CASSLAGGYEQYF.

V usage is TRBV2 and J usage is TRBJ1-1; perhaps TRBD1 as D (5 bases). The CDR3 runs to 15 residues. V was trimmed by 8 bases and J by 1 base, leaving 17 bases between them. Germline V gene lookup returns CDR1 SNHLY and CDR2 FYNNEI. CDR3 sequence (DNA): TGTGCCAGCCGCCTCCAGGACATCAGGAACACTGAAGCTTTCTTT. Protein product: CASRLQDIRNTEAFF. The full variable domain, completed using reference TRBV2 and TRBJ1-1, is EPEVTQTPSHQVTQMGQEVILRCVPISNHLYFYWYRQILGQKVEFLVSFYNNEISEKSEIFDDQFSVERPDGSNFTLKIRSTKLEDSAMYFCASRLQDIRNTEAFFGQGTRLTVV.

There are a few counts of this clonotype. This chain uses TRBV6-1 with TRBJ1-1; D possibly corresponds to TRBD1 (5 bases). There are 16 residues in the CDR3. Trimming removed 6 bases from V and 6 bases from J, with 23 bases in between. Germline-derived CDR1 and CDR2 are MNHNS and SASEGT. CDR3 amino acids: CASRALTDTLKAEAFF. CDR3 DNA: TGTGCCAGCAGAGCCTTGACAGACACCCTTAAGGCTGAAGCTTTCTTT.

V gene TRBV20-1 combines with J gene TRBJ2-5, with TRBD2 matching over 7 bases. Germline trimming cut 4 bases from V and 4 bases from J; bases unmatched to any gene: 9. Germline CDR1 reads DFQATT; CDR2 reads SNEGSKA (reference sequence). The CDR3 sequence is 14 residues long. CDR3 amino acids: CSAIGGTAVETQYF. The CDR3 DNA follows: TGCAGTGCTATCGGGGGGACCGCCGTAGAGACCCAGTACTTC.

The chain combines TRBV2 with TRBJ1-1; D possibly corresponds to TRBD1 (5 bases). There are 13 residues in the CDR3. Germline values: CDR1 SNHLY, CDR2 FYNNEI. Trimming pared 4 bases from V and 4 bases from J, leaving 10 bases between. The CDR3 here is CASSVRGATEAFF. As DNA, the CDR3 is TGTGCCAGCAGTGTGAGAGGGGCCACTGAAGCTTTCTTT.

The gene calls are TRBV7-2 and TRBJ2-5; TRBD1 might be the D (6 bases). Germline V gene lookup returns CDR1 SGHTA and CDR2 FQGNSA. CDR3 length: 16 residues. Trimming pared 2 bases from V and 8 bases from J, leaving 21 bases between. CDR3 region: CASSLTGPGVSETQYF. CDR3 coding DNA: TGTGCCAGCAGCTTAACTGGGCCAGGGGTTAGCGAAACCCAGTACTTC.